A selection of T cell receptor beta chains follows, all from one sample in a study of sequential checkpoint blockade in melanoma. Here immunoSEQ multiplex PCR was the method, and the copy in TCRdb shows in-frame clones only, minus some. The sample lists around 41,000 clones; more than 80% were seen once. The sample here was CD8+ T cells sorted from blood (inferred from file names), taken from a patient given nivolumab and ipilimumab in sequence. All receptors derive from a human donor with melanoma. Each CDR3 is given with its conserved first and last residue. The order of the fields is J gene, clone size, V gene, D gene, CDR3 DNA, CDR3 protein. The D gene is left open where the match is weak. A clone size is listed for some rows: how often the clone was seen (once, few, many), or a class if it is expanded.

>TRBJ2-1|.|TRBV11-2|TRBD2
TGTGCCAGCAGCCCCGTGCGGAGCGGGACCCACAACAATGAGCAGTTCTTC
CASSPVRSGTHNNEQFF
>TRBJ2-7|.|TRBV29-1|TRBD1
TGCAGCGTTGAAAGCTTCGGGACAGGGACGTTCTACGAGCAGTACTTC
CSVESFGTGTFYEQYF
>TRBJ1-5|.|TRBV4-3|TRBD1
TGCGCCAGCAGTCCGGACAGGTTTGGCAATCAGCCCCAGCATTTT
CASSPDRFGNQPQHF
>TRBJ1-1|once|TRBV30|.
TGTGCCTGGCTATTTCTGCCGATTAACACTGAAGCTTTCTTT
CAWLFLPINTEAFF
>TRBJ1-1|.|TRBV19|.
TGTGCCACCCAGGGTTTGGGCAGGACTGAAGCTTTCTTT
CATQGLGRTEAFF
>TRBJ1-5|once|TRBV6-5|.
TGTGCCAGCAGTTACTCGAGAGATCAGCCCCAGCATTTT
CASSYSRDQPQHF
>TRBJ2-7|.|TRBV7-7|TRBD2
TGTGCCAGCAGCCTGGCGGGGGGAGGGGAGCAGTACTTC
CASSLAGGGEQYF
>TRBJ2-7|few|TRBV4-1|.
TGCGCCAGCAGCCTCGGGGGAGTGGATGCCTACGAGCAGTACTTC
CASSLGGVDAYEQYF
>TRBJ2-7|.|TRBV27|.
TGTGCCAGCAGTTCATCCTACGAGCAGTACTTC
CASSSSYEQYF
>TRBJ1-2|.|TRBV5-1|.
TGCGCCAGCAGCTCGAGGGACGCCGGGGGAGGCTACACCTTC
CASSSRDAGGGYTF
>TRBJ2-1|.|TRBV19|.
TGTGCCAGTAGTATGGGCCTACAGCAGTTCTTC
CASSMGLQQFF
>TRBJ1-1|.|TRBV6-1|TRBD1
TGTGCCAGTGCGGGACAGCCAAACACTGAAGCTTTCTTT
CASAGQPNTEAFF
>TRBJ2-7|.|TRBV5-1|.
TGCGCCAGCAAACAGGGCTACGAGCAGTACTTC
CASKQGYEQYF
>TRBJ1-1|.|TRBV19|.
TGTGCCAGTAAGGTAGGGGGCACTGAAGCTTTCTTT
CASKVGGTEAFF
>TRBJ1-1|.|TRBV19|.
TGTGCCAGTAGTTCGGGTGGGGGGACTGAAGCTTTCTTT
CASSSGGGTEAFF
>TRBJ2-1|.|TRBV5-1|TRBD2
TGCGCCAGCAGCTCGCTAGCGGGAGGGTACAATGAGCAGTTCTTC
CASSSLAGGYNEQFF
>TRBJ1-5|.|TRBV28|TRBD1
TGTGCCAGCAGTCCGGGACAGGGTTGGAGCAATCAGCCCCAGCATTTT
CASSPGQGWSNQPQHF
>TRBJ1-2|.|TRBV19|TRBD1
TGTGCCAGTAGATGGGGACAGACCGACTATGGCTACACCTTC
CASRWGQTDYGYTF
>TRBJ1-2|few|TRBV19|TRBD1
TGTGCCAGTAGTCCACCGACAGGGTTCTTTGGCTACACCTTC
CASSPPTGFFGYTF
>TRBJ1-1|.|TRBV11-2|TRBD1
TGTGCCAGCAGCCCATTGACAGGGACGAACACTGAAGCTTTCTTT
CASSPLTGTNTEAFF
>TRBJ2-7|.|TRBV2|.
TGTGCCAGCAGCTATCTACAGGGCCCGGCCTACGAGCAGTACTTC
CASSYLQGPAYEQYF
>TRBJ2-3|.|TRBV30|TRBD2
TGTGCCTGGAGTCCGCGGGAGCTCGGCACAGATACGCAGTATTTT
CAWSPRELGTDTQYF
>TRBJ1-1|.|TRBV4-1|TRBD1
TGCGCCAGCAGCCAAACGGACAGGAAAGCTTTCTTT
CASSQTDRKAFF
>TRBJ2-1|.|TRBV7-9|.
TGTGCCAGCAGCTTAGGTACTGGGCACGCTGAGCAGTTCTTC
CASSLGTGHAEQFF
>TRBJ1-2|once|TRBV4-2|.
TGTGCCAGCAGCCAAGATCAGGGGCCTGGCTACACCTTC
CASSQDQGPGYTF
>TRBJ2-7|few|TRBV27|.
TGTGCCAGCAGCTGGGCCAGCTCCTACGAGCAGTACTTC
CASSWASSYEQYF
>TRBJ2-7|.|TRBV7-8|TRBD2
TGTGCCAGCAGCTTACCGATTAGCGGGAGGGTCGCCTACGAGCAGTACTTC
CASSLPISGRVAYEQYF
>TRBJ2-7|.|TRBV11-2|TRBD1
TGTGCCAGCAGTACAGGGGATTCCTACGAGCAGTACTTC
CASSTGDSYEQYF
>TRBJ1-4|.|TRBV30|.
TGTGCCTGGAGTGTACTGGCAGGCCCTAATGAAAAACTGTTTTTT
CAWSVLAGPNEKLFF
>TRBJ1-3|few|TRBV28|TRBD1
TGTGCCAGCAGTTTCAGGGGGCGTGGAAACACCATATATTTT
CASSFRGRGNTIYF
>TRBJ2-7|.|TRBV11-2|TRBD2
TGTGCCAGCAGCCCTAGCGGGAGCGGAGTTGGGGCCTACGAGCAGTACTTC
CASSPSGSGVGAYEQYF
>TRBJ2-5|.|TRBV5-6|.
TGTGCCAGCAGCTTTCAGTACCAAGAGACCCAGTACTTC
CASSFQYQETQYF
>TRBJ2-1|few|TRBV19|TRBD2
TGTGCCAGTTCGGAACTAGCGGGAACGAATGAGCAGTTCTTC
CASSELAGTNEQFF
>TRBJ2-3|.|TRBV5-1|TRBD2
TGCGCCAGCAGCTTGGCCCCTAGCGGGATCCCAGATACGCAGTATTTT
CASSLAPSGIPDTQYF
>TRBJ2-7|.|TRBV9|TRBD2
TGTGCCAGCAGCGCGGCCACTAGCGGGAGCTACGAGCAGTACTTC
CASSAATSGSYEQYF
>TRBJ2-7|.|TRBV9|TRBD2
TGTGCCAGCAGCGTAGGGGCTAGCGGGAGCGCCGAGCAGTACTTC
CASSVGASGSAEQYF
>TRBJ2-7|.|TRBV2|TRBD1
TGTGCCAGCAGTTCCTCTGGGACAGGGCTTGCTTACGAGCAGTACTTC
CASSSSGTGLAYEQYF
>TRBJ1-2|.|TRBV5-6|.
TGTGCCAGCAGCTTGGTTGGGGGGTCTAACTATGGCTACACCTTC
CASSLVGGSNYGYTF
>TRBJ2-1|once|TRBV9|TRBD2
TGTGCCAGCAGCGTCTATAGCGGGAGCTCCTACAATGAGCAGTTCTTC
CASSVYSGSSYNEQFF
>TRBJ2-1|.|TRBV2|.
TGTGCCAGCAGTGACCTCGTGGGGGCCCCACACTTACCGGCGCAGTTCTTC
CASSDLVGAPHLPAQFF
>TRBJ2-1|.|TRBV28|TRBD2
TGTGCCAGCAGATCCGGGACTAGCGGGTTGAACCCATACAATGAGCAGTTCTTC
CASRSGTSGLNPYNEQFF
>TRBJ1-1|.|TRBV27|.
TGTGCCAGCAGTCCCGGTTTCACTGAAGCTTTCTTT
CASSPGFTEAFF